This T cell receptor (beta chain) derives from a study of early T cells in non-severe SARS-CoV-2 infection. Attachment of unique molecular identifiers to individual cDNA molecules was performed. Each CDR3 protein gets one entry after TCRdb re-called the 5' RACE reads with MiXCR. The repertoire has roughly 100,000 distinct CDR3 sequences, 12% of them found once; the top ten carry 3.5% to 5%. The sample holds a few counts of this clonotype. CDR3 length equals 14 residues. Germline CDR1 and CDR2: SGHTA and FQGTGA. The V and J ends lost 1 base and 8 bases respectively, with 12 bases between them. Sequencing used whole blood, obtained at baseline. The clonotype comes from an adult who was a healthcare worker with PCR-confirmed SARS-CoV-2 infection or an uninfected control (not recorded which). The J gene is TRBJ2-1, the V gene TRBV7-3; possibly TRBD2 for D (6 bases). CDR3 coding DNA: TGTGCCAGCAGCTTAATGAGCGCTAGCGATGAGCAGTTCTTC. It is translated as CASSLMSASDEQFF.